The following is a T cell receptor beta chain sequence with its context. Its antigen is still unknown. In the same sample, other DNA sequences code for this CDR3. Profiling relied on immunoSEQ multiplex PCR, and the TCRdb table lists in-frame clones only, not all of them. This sample yields 150,000 to 200,000 clones, of which about nine tenths are seen a single time; roughly 2.8% belongs to the top ten. The source of the sample is a study of T cell responses to AZD1222 COVID-19 vaccine. Study details: Samples with a second dose at about 4 or about 12 weeks were pooled together. General observations from the study: Most donors were white British, females outnumbered males, and clonal diversity was possibly underestimated.

Germline loops: CDR1 SGHRS, CDR2 YFSETQ. V lost 0 bases and J lost 5, with 2 bases in between. This CDR3 has 11 residues. The sample consisted of peripheral blood, taken on day 0 of AZD1222 vaccination. The V gene is TRBV5-1, the J gene TRBJ1-1; D unclear. The TCR originated in an adult in good health. CDR3 bases: TGCGCCAGCAGCTTGGGAACTGAAGCTTTCTTT. Its protein is CASSLGTEAFF.